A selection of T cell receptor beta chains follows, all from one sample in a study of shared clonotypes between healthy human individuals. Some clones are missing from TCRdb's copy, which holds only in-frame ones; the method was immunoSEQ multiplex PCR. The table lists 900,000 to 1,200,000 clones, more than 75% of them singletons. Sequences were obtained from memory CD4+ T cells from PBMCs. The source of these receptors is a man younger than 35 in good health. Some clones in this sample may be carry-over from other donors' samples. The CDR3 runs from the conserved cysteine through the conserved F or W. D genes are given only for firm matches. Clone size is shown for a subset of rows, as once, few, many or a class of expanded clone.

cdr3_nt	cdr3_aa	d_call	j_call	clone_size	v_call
TGTGCCAGCACCCCTGGCAGCGGGCAAGAGACCCAGTACTTC	CASTPGSGQETQYF	.	TRBJ2-5	few	TRBV2
TGTGCCAGCAGTTTATGGCAGGGAAGTAACTATGGCTACACCTTC	CASSLWQGSNYGYTF	.	TRBJ1-2	.	TRBV28
TGTGCCAGCAGCTTCCCCGGGACAGAGGTTGAGCAGTTCTTC	CASSFPGTEVEQFF	TRBD1	TRBJ2-1	.	TRBV5-4
TGTGCCAGCAGCTTAGATCTCACGGGGAGCGGGTTCACTGAAGCTTTCTTT	CASSLDLTGSGFTEAFF	.	TRBJ1-1	many	TRBV11-2
TGTGCCAGCGCCCTGGGGAATGAGCAGTTCTTC	CASALGNEQFF	.	TRBJ2-1	.	TRBV28
TGTGCCAGCATCCAGGCCGGGGAAACCGGCTACGAGCAGTACTTC	CASIQAGETGYEQYF	.	TRBJ2-7	once	TRBV7-3
TGCGCCAGCAGCAAGGTGGCGAGTACAGCCACGAACACCGGGGAGCTGTTTTTT	CASSKVASTATNTGELFF	.	TRBJ2-2	.	TRBV5-1
TGCGCCAGCAGGCAAGGGACTAGCGGGAGGACCGGGGAGCTGTTTTTT	CASRQGTSGRTGELFF	TRBD2	TRBJ2-2	.	TRBV5-1
TGTGCCAGCAGTCAAGTTAGTGAAAAACTGTTTTTT	CASSQVSEKLFF	.	TRBJ1-4	.	TRBV5-6
TGCGCCAGCGGCGAAGGGGGGACAGGGACCGGGGAGCTGTTTTTT	CASGEGGTGTGELFF	TRBD1	TRBJ2-2	.	TRBV10-1
TGTGCCAGCAGCTCAACCTGGACAGGGACCCTAGGTGGCTACACCTTC	CASSSTWTGTLGGYTF	TRBD1	TRBJ1-2	many	TRBV5-4
TGCGCCAGCAGTCTGTACGACGAGCAGTACTTC	CASSLYDEQYF	.	TRBJ2-7	few	TRBV23-1
TGCGCCAGCAGCTTGGATTCCAGGGTGGATCAGCCCCAGCATTTT	CASSLDSRVDQPQHF	.	TRBJ1-5	.	TRBV5-1
TGCGCCAGCAGCTTGGTATCTTCGGGATCCGGGCCAGAGACCCAGTACTTC	CASSLVSSGSGPETQYF	.	TRBJ2-5	few	TRBV5-1
TGTGCCAGCAGCTTAGCGCCGGGGGCCAAAATAGGGTCCCTCCTTTATGGCTACACCTTC	CASSLAPGAKIGSLLYGYTF	.	TRBJ1-2	.	TRBV7-2
TGTGCCAGCAGCTTAGATCTCGTCCATTCCTACGAGCAGTACTTC	CASSLDLVHSYEQYF	.	TRBJ2-7	.	TRBV7-2
TGTGCCAGCAGCTCAGCAGAGAGGCGGGACAGGGTCGTAGGGGCTGGAAACACCATATATTTT	CASSSAERRDRVVGAGNTIYF	TRBD1	TRBJ1-3	.	TRBV7-2
TGTGCCAGCAGCTTTCGGGGGGAGCAAGAGACCCAGTACTTC	CASSFRGEQETQYF	TRBD2	TRBJ2-5	few	TRBV7-2
TGTGCCAGCAGCTTGGGTCTAGCGGGAAGTACAGATACGCAGTATTTT	CASSLGLAGSTDTQYF	TRBD2	TRBJ2-3	.	TRBV5-4